This entry lists 14 T cell receptor beta chains sequenced from one sample in a study of beta chain features in type 1 diabetes. The entirety of the isolated RNA underwent reverse transcription, so expressed TCRB transcripts were sequenced. Repertoires were generated with immunoSEQ multiplex PCR, while TCRdb's copy carries only in-frame clones and drops some. This table has about 930,000 clones, roughly a sixth appearing once. Sequencing was carried out using naive CD4+ T cells from blood. Source of these receptors: a woman between 18 and 29 years old in good health.

This clone was detected a few times. CDR3 loop: CSARGSQPQHF. The CDR3 DNA reads TGCAGTGCTAGGGGTAGTCAGCCCCAGCATTTT. The chain links TRBV20-1 to TRBJ1-5; no clear D. Germline assignment: CDR1 DFQATT and CDR2 SNEGSKA (reference sequence). The CDR3 runs to 11 residues. V was clipped by 3 bases and J by 6 bases, with 6 bases between them.

This clone occurred a few times. This chain connects TRBV7-2 to TRBJ2-6; D gene uncertain. Germline CDR1 reads SGHTA; CDR2 reads FQGNSA. V shed 3 bases and J shed 0 bases, with 15 bases lying between them. The CDR3 spans 18 residues. The CDR3 here is CASSLQILLGSGANVLTF. The CDR3 region has the DNA TGTGCCAGCAGCTTGCAGATCCTTCTGGGCTCTGGGGCCAACGTCCTGACTTTC.

The CDR3 loop reads CASTARQGAREETQYF. CDR3 DNA sequence: TGTGCCAGCACTGCCCGTCAGGGGGCGCGGGAAGAGACCCAGTACTTC. The rearrangement uses TRBV9 and TRBJ2-5; TRBD1 matches at 8 bases. Per the germline V gene, CDR1 is SGDLS and CDR2 is YYNGEE. J lost 3 bases, V lost 6 bases, and 13 bases had no gene match. The CDR3 loop spans 16 amino acids.

The chain joins TRBV7-8 to TRBJ2-7; 9 bases match TRBD1. CDR1 and CDR2 (germline): SGHVS, FQNEAQ. J lost 4 bases, V lost 3 bases, and 4 bases had no gene match. CDR3 length: 14 amino acids. In nucleotides, the CDR3 is TGTGCCAGCAGCTTGGGAGACAGGGGGTACGAGCAGTACTTC. Its protein is CASSLGDRGYEQYF. Together with reference TRBV7-8 and TRBJ2-7, the CDR3 gives the full variable domain: GAGVSQSPRYKVAKRGQDVALRCDPISGHVSLFWYQQALGQGPEFLTYFQNEAQLDKSGLPSDRFFAERPEGSVSTLKIQRTQQEDSAVYLCASSLGDRGYEQYFGPGTRLTVT.

This clone was recorded many times. The rearrangement joins TRBV10-3 to TRBJ2-5; a possible D gene is TRBD2 (6 bases). Trimming shortened V by 5 bases and J by 5 bases, and 12 bases separated the two germline ends. In germline, CDR1 is ENHRY, CDR2 SYGVKD. This CDR3 has 13 amino acids. CDR3 nucleotide sequence: TGTGCCATCAGTTTCGGGAGCGGGGAGACCCAGTACTTC. Translated, it gives CAISFGSGETQYF.

The J gene is TRBJ2-4, the V gene TRBV11-1; no clear D gene. Trimming took 1 base from V and 1 from J, leaving 11 bases between them. Germline lookup yields CDR1 SGHAT and CDR2 FQDESV (reference sequence). The CDR3 is 16 amino acids. The CDR3 spells CASSLGTTIAKNIQYF. CDR3 DNA sequence: TGTGCCAGCAGCTTAGGGACGACCATCGCCAAAAACATTCAGTACTTC.

This clone appeared a few times. Other nucleotide sequences in the sample specify the same CDR3. The J gene is TRBJ1-1, the V gene TRBV6-5; no definite D call. Deletions cut 0 bases from V and 1 base from J, with 6 bases between. CDR3 length: 14 residues. The V gene's germline CDR1 is MNHEY and CDR2 SVGAGI. The CDR3: CASSYSQGNTEAFF. The CDR3 bases are TGTGCCAGCAGTTACTCACAAGGGAACACTGAAGCTTTCTTT.

This clone was counted between two and nine times. The chain employs TRBV19 and TRBJ2-2; weak D call: TRBD1 (6 bases). The V end was cut by 9 bases, the J end by 1 base, with 12 bases between. The V gene's germline CDR1 is LNHDA and CDR2 SQIVND (reference sequence). This CDR3 is built from 14 residues. CDR3 in amino acids: CASGGQLNTGELFF. As DNA, the CDR3 is TGTGCCAGCGGCGGACAGCTGAACACCGGGGAGCTGTTTTTT.

This clone was observed a handful of times. This chain links TRBV18 with TRBJ2-5; 7 bases are shared with TRBD2. The CDR3 is 15 residues long. Unmatched junction bases numbered 6, after V lost 4 bases and J lost 1 base. Germline V gene sequence: CDR1 KGHSH, CDR2 LQKENI. The DNA of the CDR3 is TGTGCCAGCTCACGCGCCTCTAGCGGCCAAGAGACCCAGTACTTC. This sequence encodes CASSRASSGQETQYF.

The chain couples TRBV28 to TRBJ2-1; 11 nucleotides match TRBD2. Germline V gene lookup returns CDR1 MDHEN and CDR2 SYDVKM. V gave up 10 bases and J gave up 2 bases; unmatched junction bases: 4. The CDR3 runs to 14 residues. The CDR3 spells CATETSGTYNEQFF. DNA of the CDR3: TGTGCCACCGAGACTAGCGGGACCTACAATGAGCAGTTCTTC. The full variable domain, in which reference TRBV28 and TRBJ2-1 provide the parts outside the CDR3, is DVKVTQSSRYLVKRTGEKVFLECVQDMDHENMFWYRQDPGLGLRLIYFSYDVKMKEKGDIPEGYSVSREKKERFSLILESASTNQTSMYLCATETSGTYNEQFFGPGTRLTVL.

V usage is TRBV6-5 and J usage is TRBJ2-5; 7 bases line up with TRBD1. The trim removed 2 bases at V and 9 bases at J, leaving 9 bases unmatched. The length of the CDR3 is 14 residues. Germline lookup yields CDR1 MNHEY and CDR2 SVGAGI. CDR3 in amino acids: CASSYDRGQGAQYF. As DNA, the CDR3 is TGTGCCAGCAGTTACGATAGGGGCCAGGGGGCCCAGTACTTC.

The CDR3 here is CASSLTGGSIGYTF. The CDR3 coding sequence is TGCGCCAGCAGCTTGACAGGGGGCTCGATTGGCTACACCTTC. The chain recombines TRBV5-1 with TRBJ1-2, with 9 bases that match TRBD1. Trimming at V came to 1 base and at J to 7 bases, leaving 5 bases not matched to a gene. The CDR3 covers 14 residues. Germline V gene sequence: CDR1 SGHRS, CDR2 YFSETQ.

This clone was found a few times. This rearrangement joins TRBV7-9 to TRBJ2-1, with 9 bases that match TRBD2. V lost 1 base and J lost 3; bases outside the gene matches: 7. The CDR3 extends over 17 amino acids. From germline, CDR1 is SEHNR and CDR2 FQNEAQ (reference sequence). CDR3 DNA sequence: TGTGCCAGCAGCTTAGTTTTAGCGGGAGTTTACTACAATGAGCAGTTCTTC. It is translated as CASSLVLAGVYYNEQFF.

This clone appeared a few times. V usage is TRBV5-4 and J usage is TRBJ2-1, with 10 bases fitting TRBD2. The length of the CDR3 is 15 residues. The junction had 5 bases not matched to a gene; V was cut back by 2 bases and J by 6 bases. CDR1 SGHNT and CDR2 YYREEE come from the germline V gene (reference sequence). In DNA form, the CDR3 reads TGTGCCAGCAGCTTTACTAGCGGGGCGGGCAATGAGCAGTTCTTC. This codes for CASSFTSGAGNEQFF.